This T cell receptor beta chain was sequenced during a study of CD8 T cells in Susac syndrome. Study-wide points: TCR sequencing and HLA analysis covered a relatively small number of individuals.

V lost 4 bases, J lost 7 bases, and 16 bases lay in between. In germline, CDR1 is MDHEN, CDR2 SYDVKM. The CDR3 is 14 amino acids. Note on this clonotype: No antigen is known for it.

Random hexamers primed reverse transcription of about 0.45 to 1 ug RNA. It was immunoSEQ multiplex PCR that amplified TCR beta CDR3 across 54 Vbeta and 13 Jbeta. TCRdb itself ran the immunoSEQ multiplex PCR reads through MiXCR, one entry per CDR3 protein. The top ten clones hold approximately 0.1% of a sample with 150,000 to 200,000 distinct CDR3 sequences, roughly 95% of them seen once. Sequencing targeted TCR beta in blood CD8+ and CD4+ T cells. Negative isolation yielded CD8+ and CD4+ T cells; FACS enriched TEMRA cells. This receptor was taken from a human donor in good health. The V call is TRBV28, the J call TRBJ1-2, with D perhaps TRBD1 (6 bases). Sequenced input: CD4+ T cells from PBMCs. This CDR3 reads CASSSLQGLFGYTF. DNA of the CDR3: TGTGCCAGCAGTTCGCTACAGGGCCTCTTTGGCTACACCTTC.